Shown below are 2 T cell receptor beta chains from a single sample sequenced in a study of T cells in Graves' hyperthyroidism and ophthalmopathy. Amplification of TCR beta CDR3 regions used RNA as the template. A set of HTBI primers served as the primers for a first-round RT-PCR of the TCR CDR3. TCRdb reanalysed the multiplex PCR reads using MiXCR and keeps one entry per CDR3 protein. The sample carries 300,000 to 450,000 distinct CDR3 sequences, 20% to 30% recorded once. The specimen was blood. All receptors come from a middle-aged man with Graves' hyperthyroidism.

This clonotype has more than one count but fewer than ten. The chain combines TRBV14 with TRBJ2-1; D is unclear. Germline CDR1 SGHDN, CDR2 FVKESK. V was shortened by 1 base and J by 0 bases, with 13 bases between the two germline ends. The length of the CDR3 is 17 residues. Here the CDR3 DNA reads TGTGCCAGCAGCCAAGTAAAAGGGTCGGGCTCCTACAATGAGCAGTTCTTC. This codes for CASSQVKGSGSYNEQFF.

The rearrangement uses TRBV12-3 or TRBV12-4 and TRBJ2-6, with D hard to call. The CDR3 sequence is 15 residues long. V was clipped by 0 bases and J by 0 bases, with 3 bases between them. In DNA, the CDR3 is TGTGCCAGCAGTTTAGCGGACTCTGGGGCCAACGTCCTGACTTTC. Translation gives CASSLADSGANVLTF.